Here is one T cell receptor beta chain with its context. Its antigen is still unknown. Assay: immunoSEQ multiplex PCR; the TCRdb copy retains only in-frame clones and omits some. The profile shows nearly 1,000,000 clones, 70% to 85% of them singletons. This specimen belongs to a study of shared clonotypes between healthy human individuals. Study-level findings and limits: A generally larger estimated richness was seen in naive subsets than in memory subsets.

This CDR3 spans 13 amino acids. Germline CDR1 reads SGHDN; CDR2 reads FVKESK. V shed 5 bases and J 7 bases; nucleotides not matched to a gene: 4. This TCR derives from a man in his late teens or twenties in good health. The chain uses TRBV14 and TRBJ2-5, with 10 nucleotides matching TRBD2. Sequenced input: memory CD4+ T cells sorted from blood. Subset meaning: CD45RA-negative fraction. CDR3 in DNA: TGTGCCAGCAGCGGGACTAGCGAAGGGACCCAGTACTTC. It codes for CASSGTSEGTQYF.